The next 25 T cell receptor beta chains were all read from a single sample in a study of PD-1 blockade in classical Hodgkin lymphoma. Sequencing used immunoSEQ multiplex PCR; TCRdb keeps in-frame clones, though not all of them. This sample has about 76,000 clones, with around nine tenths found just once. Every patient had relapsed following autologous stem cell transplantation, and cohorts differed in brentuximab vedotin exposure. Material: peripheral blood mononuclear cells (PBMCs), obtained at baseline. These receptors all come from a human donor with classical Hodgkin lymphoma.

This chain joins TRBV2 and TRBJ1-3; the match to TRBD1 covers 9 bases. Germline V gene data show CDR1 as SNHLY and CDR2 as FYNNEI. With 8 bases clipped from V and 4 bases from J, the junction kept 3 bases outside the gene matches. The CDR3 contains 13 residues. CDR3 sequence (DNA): TGTGCCAGCCGACAGGGGGTCGGAAACACCATATATTTT. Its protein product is CASRQGVGNTIYF.

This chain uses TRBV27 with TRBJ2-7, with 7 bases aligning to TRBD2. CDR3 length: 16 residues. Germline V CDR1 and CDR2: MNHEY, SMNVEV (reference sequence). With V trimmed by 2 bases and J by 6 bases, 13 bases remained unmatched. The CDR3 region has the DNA TGTGCCAGCAGTTTACGGCTCGGGAGGCCACCTTTCGAGCAGTACTTC. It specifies CASSLRLGRPPFEQYF.

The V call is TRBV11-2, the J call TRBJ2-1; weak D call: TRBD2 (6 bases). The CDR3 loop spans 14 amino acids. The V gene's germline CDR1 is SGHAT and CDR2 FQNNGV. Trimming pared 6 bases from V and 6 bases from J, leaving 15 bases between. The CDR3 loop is CASRPGVEINEQFF. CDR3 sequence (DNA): TGTGCCAGCAGACCGGGAGTGGAGATCAATGAGCAGTTCTTC.

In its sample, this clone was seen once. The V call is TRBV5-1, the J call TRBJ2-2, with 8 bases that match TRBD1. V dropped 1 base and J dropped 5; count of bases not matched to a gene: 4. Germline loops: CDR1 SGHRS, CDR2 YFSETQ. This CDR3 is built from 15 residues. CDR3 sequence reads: CASSLRDRKTGELFF. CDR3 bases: TGCGCCAGCAGCTTGAGGGACAGGAAGACCGGGGAGCTGTTTTTT.

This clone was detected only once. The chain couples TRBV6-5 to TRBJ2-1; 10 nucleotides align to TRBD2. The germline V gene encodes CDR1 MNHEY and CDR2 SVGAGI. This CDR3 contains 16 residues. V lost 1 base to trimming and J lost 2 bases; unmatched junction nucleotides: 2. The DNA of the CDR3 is TGTGCCAGCAGTTACTTTCTAGCGGGAGCCTACAATGAGCAGTTCTTC. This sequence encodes CASSYFLAGAYNEQFF.

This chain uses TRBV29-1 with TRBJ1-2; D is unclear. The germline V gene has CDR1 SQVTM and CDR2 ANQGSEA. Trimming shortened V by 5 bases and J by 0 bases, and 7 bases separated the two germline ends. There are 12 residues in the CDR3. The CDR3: CSVIVTNYGYTF. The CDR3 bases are TGCAGCGTTATAGTTACTAACTATGGCTACACCTTC.

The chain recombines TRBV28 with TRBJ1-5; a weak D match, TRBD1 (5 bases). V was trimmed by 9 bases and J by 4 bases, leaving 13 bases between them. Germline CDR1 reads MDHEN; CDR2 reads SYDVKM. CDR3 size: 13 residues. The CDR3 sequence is CASTRARNQPQHF. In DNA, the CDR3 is TGTGCCAGTACCAGGGCTAGGAATCAGCCCCAGCATTTT.

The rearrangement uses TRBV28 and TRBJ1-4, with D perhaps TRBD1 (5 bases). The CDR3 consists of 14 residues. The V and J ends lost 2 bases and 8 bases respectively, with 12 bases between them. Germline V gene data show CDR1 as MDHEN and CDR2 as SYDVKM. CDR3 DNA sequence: TGTGCCAGCAGTTTAACGGGGACGGTGGAAAAACTGTTTTTT. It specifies CASSLTGTVEKLFF. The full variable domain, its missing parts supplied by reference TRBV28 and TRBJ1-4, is DVKVTQSSRYLVKRTGEKVFLECVQDMDHENMFWYRQDPGLGLRLIYFSYDVKMKEKGDIPEGYSVSREKKERFSLILESASTNQTSMYLCASSLTGTVEKLFFGSGTQLSVL.

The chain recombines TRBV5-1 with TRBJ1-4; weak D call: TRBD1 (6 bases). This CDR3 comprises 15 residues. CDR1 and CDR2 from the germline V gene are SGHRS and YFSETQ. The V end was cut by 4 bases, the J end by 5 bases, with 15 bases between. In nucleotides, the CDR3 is TGCGCCAGCAGCCCGTCGACGGGGACAAATGAAAAACTGTTTTTT. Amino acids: CASSPSTGTNEKLFF. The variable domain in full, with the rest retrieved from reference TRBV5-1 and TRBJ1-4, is KAGVTQTPRYLIKTRGQQVTLSCSPISGHRSVSWYQQTPGQGLQFLFEYFSETQRNKGNFPGRFSGRQFSNSRSEMNVSTLELGDSALYLCASSPSTGTNEKLFFGSGTQLSVL.

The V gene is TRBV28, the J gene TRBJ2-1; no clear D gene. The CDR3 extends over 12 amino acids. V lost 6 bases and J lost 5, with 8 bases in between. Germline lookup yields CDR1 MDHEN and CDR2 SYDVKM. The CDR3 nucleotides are TGTGCCAGCAGCGAACCGCACAATGAGCAGTTCTTC. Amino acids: CASSEPHNEQFF.

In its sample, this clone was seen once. The CDR3 loop is CASSIGDSPHNEQFF. The CDR3 bases are TGTGCCAGTAGTATTGGGGACTCCCCCCACAATGAGCAGTTCTTC. The chain combines TRBV19 with TRBJ2-1, with a possible D match to TRBD2 (6 bases). The CDR3 length is 15 residues. The V end lost 3 bases, the J end lost 5 bases, and 14 bases lay between the germline ends. Germline assignment: CDR1 LNHDA and CDR2 SQIVND (reference sequence).

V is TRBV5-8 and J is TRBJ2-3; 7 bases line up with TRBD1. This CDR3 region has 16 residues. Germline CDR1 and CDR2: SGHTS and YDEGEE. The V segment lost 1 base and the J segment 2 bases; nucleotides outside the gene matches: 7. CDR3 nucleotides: TGTGCCAGCAGCTTGCGTGGGACAGCGGACACAGATACGCAGTATTTT. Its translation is CASSLRGTADTDTQYF. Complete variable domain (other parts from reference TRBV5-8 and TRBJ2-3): EAGVTQSPTHLIKTRGQQATLRCSPISGHTSVYWYQQALGLGLQFLLWYDEGEERNRGNFPPRFSGRQFPNYSSELNVNALELEDSALYLCASSLRGTADTDTQYFGPGTRLTVL.

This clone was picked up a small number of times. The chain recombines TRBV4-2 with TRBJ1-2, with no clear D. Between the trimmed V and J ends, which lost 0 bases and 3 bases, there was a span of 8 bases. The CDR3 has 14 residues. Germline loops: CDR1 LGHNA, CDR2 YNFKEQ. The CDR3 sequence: CASSQEGNHYGYTF. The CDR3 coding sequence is TGTGCCAGCAGCCAAGAAGGCAACCACTATGGCTACACCTTC.

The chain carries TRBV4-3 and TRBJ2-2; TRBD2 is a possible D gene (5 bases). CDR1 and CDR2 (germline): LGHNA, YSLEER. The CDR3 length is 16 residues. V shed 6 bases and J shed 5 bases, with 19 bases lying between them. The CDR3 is CASRQASGILTGELFF. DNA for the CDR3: TGCGCCAGCAGGCAGGCGTCGGGGATACTAACCGGGGAGCTGTTTTTT.

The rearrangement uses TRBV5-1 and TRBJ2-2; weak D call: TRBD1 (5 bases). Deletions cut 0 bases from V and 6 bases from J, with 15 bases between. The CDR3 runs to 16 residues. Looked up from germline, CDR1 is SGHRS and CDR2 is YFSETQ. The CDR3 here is CASSLVRLSGPGELFF. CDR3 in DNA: TGCGCCAGCAGCTTGGTTCGCCTTTCAGGGCCCGGGGAGCTGTTTTTT.

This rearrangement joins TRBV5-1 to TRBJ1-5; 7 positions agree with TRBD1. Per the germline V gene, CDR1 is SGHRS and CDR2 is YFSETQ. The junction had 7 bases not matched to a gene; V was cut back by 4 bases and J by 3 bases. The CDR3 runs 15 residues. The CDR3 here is CASSDGTDYNQPQHF. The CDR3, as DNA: TGCGCCAGCAGCGACGGGACAGACTACAATCAGCCCCAGCATTTT.

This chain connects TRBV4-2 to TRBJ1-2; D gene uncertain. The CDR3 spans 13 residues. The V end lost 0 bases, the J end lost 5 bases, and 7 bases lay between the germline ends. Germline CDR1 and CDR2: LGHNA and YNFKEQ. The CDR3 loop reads CASSQDGKYGYTF. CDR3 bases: TGTGCCAGCAGCCAAGATGGGAAATATGGCTACACCTTC.

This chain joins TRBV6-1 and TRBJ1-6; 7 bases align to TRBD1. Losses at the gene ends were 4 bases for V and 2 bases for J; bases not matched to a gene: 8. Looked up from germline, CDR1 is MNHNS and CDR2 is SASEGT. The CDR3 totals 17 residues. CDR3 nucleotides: TGTGCCAGCAGTGCCATACAGGGGAGTGCCTATAATTCACCCCTCCACTTT. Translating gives CASSAIQGSAYNSPLHF.

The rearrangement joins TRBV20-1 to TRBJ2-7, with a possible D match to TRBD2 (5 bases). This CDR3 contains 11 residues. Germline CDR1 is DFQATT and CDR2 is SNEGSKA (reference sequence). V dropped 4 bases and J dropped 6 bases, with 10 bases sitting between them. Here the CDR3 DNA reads TGCAGTGCTATAGAGCGGCTCGAGCAGTACTTC. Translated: CSAIERLEQYF.

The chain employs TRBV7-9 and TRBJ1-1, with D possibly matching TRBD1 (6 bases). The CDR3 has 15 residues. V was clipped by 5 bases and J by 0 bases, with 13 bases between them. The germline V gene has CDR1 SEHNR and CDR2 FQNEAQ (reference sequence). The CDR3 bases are TGTGCCAGCAGCCGACAGGCTCGCATGAACACTGAAGCTTTCTTT. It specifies CASSRQARMNTEAFF.

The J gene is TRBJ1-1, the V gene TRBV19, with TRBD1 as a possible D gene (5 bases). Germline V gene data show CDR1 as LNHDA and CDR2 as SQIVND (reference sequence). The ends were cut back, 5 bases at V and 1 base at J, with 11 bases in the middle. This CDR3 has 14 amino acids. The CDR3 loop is CASSLGQTNTEAFF. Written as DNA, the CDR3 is TGTGCCAGTAGTTTGGGGCAGACGAACACTGAAGCTTTCTTT.

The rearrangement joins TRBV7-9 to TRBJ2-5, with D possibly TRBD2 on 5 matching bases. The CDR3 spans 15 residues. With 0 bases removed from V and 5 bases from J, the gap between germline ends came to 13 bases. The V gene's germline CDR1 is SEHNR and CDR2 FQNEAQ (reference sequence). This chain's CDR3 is CASSLAPSPRETQYF. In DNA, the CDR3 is TGTGCCAGCAGCTTAGCGCCTAGCCCTAGGGAGACCCAGTACTTC.

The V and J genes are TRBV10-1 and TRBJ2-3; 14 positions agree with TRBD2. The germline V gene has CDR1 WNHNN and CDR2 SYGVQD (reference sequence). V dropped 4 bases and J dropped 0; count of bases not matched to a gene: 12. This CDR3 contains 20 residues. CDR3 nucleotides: TGCGCCAGCAGTGGTGCCGCCGGGACTAGCGGGAGTGTAAGCACAGATACGCAGTATTTT. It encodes CASSGAAGTSGSVSTDTQYF.

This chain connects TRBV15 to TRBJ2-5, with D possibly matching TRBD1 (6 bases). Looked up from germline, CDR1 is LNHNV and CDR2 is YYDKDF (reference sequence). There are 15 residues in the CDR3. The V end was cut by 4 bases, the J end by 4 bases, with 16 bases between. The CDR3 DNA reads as TGTGCCACCAGCAAGGGCCAGGGGAGTACAGAGACCCAGTACTTC. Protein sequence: CATSKGQGSTETQYF.

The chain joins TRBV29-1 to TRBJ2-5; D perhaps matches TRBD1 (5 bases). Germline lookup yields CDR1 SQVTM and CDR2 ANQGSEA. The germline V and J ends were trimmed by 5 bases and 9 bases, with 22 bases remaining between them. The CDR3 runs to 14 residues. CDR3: CSVSPRGLLVAQYF. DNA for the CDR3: TGCAGCGTTTCCCCTAGGGGTTTGTTAGTGGCCCAGTACTTC.